These T cell receptor beta chains were read from a single sample in a study of T cell responses to AZD1222 COVID-19 vaccine. Method: immunoSEQ multiplex PCR; TCRdb's copy keeps in-frame clones and lacks some. The data hold 150,000 to 200,000 clones, with roughly 94% observed a single time. The source material was peripheral blood, sampled on day 0 of AZD1222 vaccination. Receptors originate from an adult in good health. Both conserved end residues are part of each CDR3. D genes are given only for firm matches. The listing skips clone size in some rows; elsewhere it reads once, few, many or a size class.

CDR3 protein | CDR3 DNA | V gene | clone size | CDR3 length | J gene | D gene
CASSSTPGPRSTGELFF | TGTGCCAGTAGTTCGACTCCCGGGCCTCGATCCACCGGGGAGCTGTTTTTT | TRBV19 | - | 17 | TRBJ2-2 | -
CASSLRQPGTEAFF | TGTGCCAGCAGCCTTCGACAACCCGGGACTGAAGCTTTCTTT | TRBV27 | once | 14 | TRBJ1-1 | -
CASSLGGGTEQREQYF | TGTGCCAGCAGCTTAGGGGGCGGGACAGAGCAACGCGAGCAGTACTTC | TRBV11-2 | - | 16 | TRBJ2-7 | -
CASSLDPDYGYTF | TGCGCCAGCAGCTTGGATCCAGACTATGGCTACACCTTC | TRBV5-1 | few | 13 | TRBJ1-2 | -
CASSDSGGDGYTF | TGTGCCAGCAGTGACTCGGGAGGGGATGGCTACACCTTC | TRBV6-4 | - | 13 | TRBJ1-2 | -
CASSLSAKMRGYTF | TGTGCCAGCAGCCTGAGTGCTAAGATGCGTGGCTACACCTTC | TRBV7-8 | - | 14 | TRBJ1-2 | -
CASSLGQLLSQPQHF | TGTGCCAGCAGTTTGGGACAGCTCTTATCTCAGCCCCAGCATTTT | TRBV28 | - | 15 | TRBJ1-5 | TRBD1
CASSFGQGNGYTF | TGTGCCAGCAGCTTCGGACAGGGGAATGGCTACACCTTC | TRBV11-2 | once | 13 | TRBJ1-2 | TRBD1
CATQQGLAEAFF | TGTGCCACCCAGCAGGGGTTGGCTGAAGCTTTCTTT | TRBV19 | - | 12 | TRBJ1-1 | -
CASSLQDGAGYTF | TGTGCCAGCAGTCTCCAGGACGGCGCGGGCTACACCTTC | TRBV12-3/TRBV12-4 | once | 13 | TRBJ1-2 | -
CASSATTGRNEQFF | TGCGCCAGCAGCGCGACGACGGGAAGGAATGAGCAGTTCTTC | TRBV10-1 | - | 14 | TRBJ2-1 | -
CASSRDIVAGANVLTF | TGTGCCAGCAGCCGGGATATTGTAGCTGGGGCCAACGTCCTGACTTTC | TRBV11-2 | once | 16 | TRBJ2-6 | -
CASSLSRGGAQGNTIYF | TGTGCCAGCAGTTTATCCCGTGGGGGCGCTCAGGGAAACACCATATATTTT | TRBV27 | - | 17 | TRBJ1-3 | -
CASSPGQHSGANVLTF | TGTGCCAGCTCACCGGGACAGCACTCTGGGGCCAACGTCCTGACTTTC | TRBV18 | - | 16 | TRBJ2-6 | TRBD1
CASSSISGTGPGKWYF | TGTGCCAGCAGCTCAATTTCCGGGACAGGGCCCGGGAAGTGGTACTTC | TRBV28 | - | 16 | TRBJ2-7 | TRBD1
CSAGQENTGELFF | TGCAGCGCTGGACAGGAGAACACCGGGGAGCTGTTTTTT | TRBV29-1 | once | 13 | TRBJ2-2 | TRBD1
CASSFSPRDPRKEKLFF | TGTGCCAGCAGCTTTTCGCCAAGGGACCCGAGGAAGGAAAAACTGTTTTTT | TRBV7-4 | - | 17 | TRBJ1-4 | -
CASRGGTDANSPLHF | TGTGCCAGCAGAGGGGGGACAGATGCTAATTCACCCCTCCACTTT | TRBV6-4 | - | 15 | TRBJ1-6 | TRBD1
CASSIQVGAQETQYF | TGTGCCAGTAGTATTCAAGTGGGAGCACAAGAGACCCAGTACTTC | TRBV19 | few | 15 | TRBJ2-5 | -
CASVEVEGHGYTF | TGTGCCAGCGTCGAAGTGGAGGGACATGGCTACACCTTC | TRBV10-3 | - | 13 | TRBJ1-2 | -
CASSPFGGNSGNTIYF | TGTGCCAGCAGCCCGTTCGGAGGTAACTCTGGAAACACCATATATTTT | TRBV3-1/TRBV3-2 | - | 16 | TRBJ1-3 | -
CASSSPDRNYGYTF | TGTGCCAGCAGTTCCCCGGACAGGAACTATGGCTACACCTTC | TRBV28 | - | 14 | TRBJ1-2 | TRBD1
CAFESGIALHEQFF | TGTGCCTTTGAAAGCGGGATCGCCCTCCATGAGCAGTTCTTC | TRBV30 | - | 14 | TRBJ2-1 | TRBD2
CASSPQGVANTEAFF | TGTGCCAGCAGTCCCCAGGGGGTCGCGAACACTGAAGCTTTCTTT | TRBV28 | once | 15 | TRBJ1-1 | TRBD1
CASSLGTRDSPLHF | TGCGCCAGCAGCTTGGGGACCAGGGATTCACCCCTCCACTTT | TRBV5-1 | - | 14 | TRBJ1-6 | -
CAISDQGAGYEQYF | TGTGCCATCAGTGACCAGGGGGCAGGATACGAGCAGTACTTC | TRBV10-3 | - | 14 | TRBJ2-7 | TRBD1
CATSDNPGLALIDTQYF | TGTGCCACCAGTGATAATCCGGGACTAGCATTGATAGATACGCAGTATTTT | TRBV24-1 | - | 17 | TRBJ2-3 | TRBD2
CASSYRASGGYEQYF | TGTGCCAGCAGTTATAGGGCGAGCGGGGGCTACGAGCAGTACTTC | TRBV6-5 | - | 15 | TRBJ2-7 | TRBD2
CASSLIVSLYQPQHF | TGTGCCAGCAGTTTAATAGTGTCATTGTATCAGCCCCAGCATTTT | TRBV28 | - | 15 | TRBJ1-5 | -
CASSPGTEYGYTF | TGTGCCAGCAGTCCAGGGACGGAATATGGCTACACCTTC | TRBV27 | - | 13 | TRBJ1-2 | -
CASSAIGGEETQYF | TGTGCCAGCAGCGCCATAGGGGGTGAAGAGACCCAGTACTTC | TRBV7-9 | - | 14 | TRBJ2-5 | -
CASSYHTGTGVSNQPQHF | TGTGCCAGCAGTTACCACACCGGGACAGGGGTTAGCAATCAGCCCCAGCATTTT | TRBV6-2/TRBV6-3 | - | 18 | TRBJ1-5 | TRBD1
CASSQGGTGEFF | TGCGCCAGCAGCCAAGGGGGGACTGGAGAGTTCTTC | TRBV4-1 | once | 12 | TRBJ2-1 | -
CASSVGGLTGEQYF | TGTGCCAGCAGCGTAGGAGGGCTAACGGGCGAGCAGTACTTC | TRBV9 | - | 14 | TRBJ2-7 | -
CASRTGTGEEQYF | TGCGCCAGCCGGACCGGGACAGGGGAAGAGCAGTACTTC | TRBV5-1 | - | 13 | TRBJ2-7 | TRBD1
CASRGGSTDTQYF | TGTGCCAGCAGGGGAGGGAGCACAGATACGCAGTATTTT | TRBV6-5 | - | 13 | TRBJ2-3 | TRBD2
CASKYGGRVEEQYF | TGTGCCAGTAAATACGGCGGGAGAGTGGAAGAGCAGTACTTC | TRBV2 | - | 14 | TRBJ2-7 | TRBD2
CASSQPTDGYTF | TGTGCCAGCAGCCAACCGACCGACGGCTACACCTTC | TRBV28 | - | 12 | TRBJ1-2 | -
CSASQPGADQPQHF | TGCAGTGCTAGTCAGCCGGGGGCAGATCAGCCCCAGCATTTT | TRBV20-1 | once | 14 | TRBJ1-5 | -
CASSLGGSSYSYEQYF | TGTGCCAGCAGCTTAGGGGGGTCCTCTTACTCCTACGAGCAGTACTTC | TRBV7-9 | - | 16 | TRBJ2-7 | -
CASSLLGGGETQYF | TGTGCCAGCAGTTTATTGGGGGGCGGAGAGACCCAGTACTTC | TRBV27 | - | 14 | TRBJ2-5 | -
CASIPTGTHYNEQFF | TGTGCCAGCATTCCCACAGGGACCCACTACAATGAGCAGTTCTTC | TRBV28 | - | 15 | TRBJ2-1 | -
CAWRYPGQESQPQHF | TGTGCCTGGAGATATCCGGGACAGGAAAGTCAGCCCCAGCATTTT | TRBV30 | - | 15 | TRBJ1-5 | TRBD1
CASSERQEGGYTF | TGTGCCAGCAGTGAACGGCAAGAGGGTGGCTACACCTTC | TRBV6-1 | - | 13 | TRBJ1-2 | -
CAWSGLTGGEDGYTF | TGTGCCTGGAGTGGCCTGACAGGGGGTGAAGATGGCTACACCTTC | TRBV30 | - | 15 | TRBJ1-2 | TRBD1
CASSDDYSPLHF | TGTGCCAGCAGTGATGATTACTCACCCCTCCACTTT | TRBV25-1 | - | 12 | TRBJ1-6 | -
CASSLIRNRKCNEQFF | TGTGCCAGCAGCTTAATTCGGAACAGAAAGTGTAATGAGCAGTTCTTC | TRBV7-3 | few | 16 | TRBJ2-1 | -
CASSLGGVRGNTIYF | TGTGCCAGCAGCTTAGGCGGGGTGCGTGGAAACACCATATATTTT | TRBV7-8 | few | 15 | TRBJ1-3 | -
CASSGDFNQPQHF | TGTGCCAGCAGCGGGGATTTCAATCAGCCCCAGCATTTT | TRBV7-6 | once | 13 | TRBJ1-5 | -
CASSVGTSVTVETQYF | TGTGCCAGCAGCGTAGGGACTAGCGTAACGGTAGAGACCCAGTACTTC | TRBV9 | - | 16 | TRBJ2-5 | TRBD2